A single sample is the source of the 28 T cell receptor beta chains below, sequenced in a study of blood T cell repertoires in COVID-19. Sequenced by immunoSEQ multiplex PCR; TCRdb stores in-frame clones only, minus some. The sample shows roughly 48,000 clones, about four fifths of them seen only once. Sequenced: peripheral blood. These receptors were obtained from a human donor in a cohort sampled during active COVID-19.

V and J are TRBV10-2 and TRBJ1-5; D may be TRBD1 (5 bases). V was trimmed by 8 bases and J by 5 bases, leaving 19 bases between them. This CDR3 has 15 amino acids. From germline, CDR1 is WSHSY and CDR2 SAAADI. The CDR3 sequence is CASGRGGTPDQPQHF. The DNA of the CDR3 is TGCGCCAGCGGAAGAGGAGGGACGCCCGATCAGCCCCAGCATTTT.

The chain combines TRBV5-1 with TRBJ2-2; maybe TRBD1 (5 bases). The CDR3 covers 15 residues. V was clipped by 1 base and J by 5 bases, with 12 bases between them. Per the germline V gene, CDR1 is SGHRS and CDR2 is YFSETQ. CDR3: CASSLMADTTGELFF. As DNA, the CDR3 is TGCGCCAGCAGCTTGATGGCGGACACGACCGGGGAGCTGTTTTTT.

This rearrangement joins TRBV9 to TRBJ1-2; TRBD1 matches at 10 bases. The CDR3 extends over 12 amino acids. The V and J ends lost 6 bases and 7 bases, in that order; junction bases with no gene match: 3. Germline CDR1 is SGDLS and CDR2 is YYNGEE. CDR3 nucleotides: TGTGCCAGCACCCGGACAGGGGGTGGCTACACCTTC. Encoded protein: CASTRTGGGYTF.

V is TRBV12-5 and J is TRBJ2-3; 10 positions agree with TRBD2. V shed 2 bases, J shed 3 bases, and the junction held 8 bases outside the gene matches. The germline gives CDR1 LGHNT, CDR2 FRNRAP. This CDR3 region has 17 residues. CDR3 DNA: TGTGCTAGTGGTTTGATAGTTCTAGCGGGGGCTACAGATACGCAGTATTTT. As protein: CASGLIVLAGATDTQYF.

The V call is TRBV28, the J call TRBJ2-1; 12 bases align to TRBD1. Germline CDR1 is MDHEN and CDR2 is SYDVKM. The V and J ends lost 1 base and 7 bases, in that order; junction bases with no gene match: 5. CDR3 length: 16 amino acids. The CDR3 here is CASSLYGTGGGNEQFF. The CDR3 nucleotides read TGTGCCAGCAGTTTATATGGGACAGGGGGCGGGAATGAGCAGTTCTTC.

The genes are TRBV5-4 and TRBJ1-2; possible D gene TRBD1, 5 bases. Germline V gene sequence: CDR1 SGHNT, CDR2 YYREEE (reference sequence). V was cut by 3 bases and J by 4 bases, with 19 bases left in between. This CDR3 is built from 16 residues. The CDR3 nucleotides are TGTGCCAGCAGCTCCTCCTCAGGGAGGGTAGGCTATGGCTACACCTTC. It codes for CASSSSSGRVGYGYTF.

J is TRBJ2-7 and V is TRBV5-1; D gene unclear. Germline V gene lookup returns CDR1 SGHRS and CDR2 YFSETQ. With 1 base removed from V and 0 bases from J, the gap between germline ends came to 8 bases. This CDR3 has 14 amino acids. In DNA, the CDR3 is TGCGCCAGCAGCTTGACAGATTACTCCTACGAGCAGTACTTC. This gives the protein CASSLTDYSYEQYF.

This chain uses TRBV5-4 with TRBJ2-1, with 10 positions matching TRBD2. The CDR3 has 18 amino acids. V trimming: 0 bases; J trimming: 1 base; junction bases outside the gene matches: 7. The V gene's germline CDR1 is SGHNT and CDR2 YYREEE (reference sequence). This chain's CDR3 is CASSLGLAGDRSYNEQFF. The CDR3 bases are TGTGCCAGCAGCTTGGGTCTAGCGGGGGATCGTTCCTACAATGAGCAGTTCTTC.

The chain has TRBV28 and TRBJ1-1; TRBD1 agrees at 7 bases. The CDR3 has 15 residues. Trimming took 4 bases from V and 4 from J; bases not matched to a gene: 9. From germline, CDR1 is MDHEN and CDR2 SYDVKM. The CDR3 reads CASSSRIDRATEAFF. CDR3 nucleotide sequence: TGTGCCAGCAGTTCCAGAATAGACAGGGCCACTGAAGCTTTCTTT.

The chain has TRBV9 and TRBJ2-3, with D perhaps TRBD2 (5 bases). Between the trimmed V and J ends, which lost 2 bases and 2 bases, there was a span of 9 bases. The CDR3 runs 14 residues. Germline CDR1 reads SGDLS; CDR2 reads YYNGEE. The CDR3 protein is CASSVGGSTDTQYF. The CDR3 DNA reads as TGTGCCAGCAGCGTCGGCGGGTCCACAGATACGCAGTATTTT.

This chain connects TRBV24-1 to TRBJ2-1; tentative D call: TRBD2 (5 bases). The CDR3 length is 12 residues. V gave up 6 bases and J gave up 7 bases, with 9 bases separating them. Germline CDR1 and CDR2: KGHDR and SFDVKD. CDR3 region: CATSRGLNEQFF. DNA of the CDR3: TGTGCCACCAGTAGAGGGTTAAATGAGCAGTTCTTC.

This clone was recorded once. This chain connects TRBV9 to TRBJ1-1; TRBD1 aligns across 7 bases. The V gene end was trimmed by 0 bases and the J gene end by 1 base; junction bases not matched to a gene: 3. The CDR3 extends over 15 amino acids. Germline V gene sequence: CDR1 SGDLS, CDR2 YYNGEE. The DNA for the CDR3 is TGTGCCAGCAGCGTAGAGGGACAGCCGAACACTGAAGCTTTCTTT. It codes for CASSVEGQPNTEAFF.

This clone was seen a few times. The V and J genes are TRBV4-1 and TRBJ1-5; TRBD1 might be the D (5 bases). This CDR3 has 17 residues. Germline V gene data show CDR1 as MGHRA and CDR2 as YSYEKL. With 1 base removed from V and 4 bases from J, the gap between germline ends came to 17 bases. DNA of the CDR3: TGCGCCAGCAGCCAAGGCCAAGGGCGGGGACGTAATCAGCCCCAGCATTTT. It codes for CASSQGQGRGRNQPQHF.

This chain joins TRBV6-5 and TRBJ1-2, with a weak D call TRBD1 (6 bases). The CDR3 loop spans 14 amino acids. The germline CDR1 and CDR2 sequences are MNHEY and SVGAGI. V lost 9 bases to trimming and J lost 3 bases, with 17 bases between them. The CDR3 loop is CASSRRGGYYGYTF. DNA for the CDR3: TGTGCCAGTTCCCGCCGGGGGGGCTACTATGGCTACACCTTC.

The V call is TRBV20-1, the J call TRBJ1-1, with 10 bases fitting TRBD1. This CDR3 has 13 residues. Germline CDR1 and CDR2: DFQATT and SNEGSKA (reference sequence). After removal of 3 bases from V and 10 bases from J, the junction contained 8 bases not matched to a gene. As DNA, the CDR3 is TGCAGTGCTAGTGGGACAGGGGTGGTGGGAGCTTTCTTT. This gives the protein CSASGTGVVGAFF.

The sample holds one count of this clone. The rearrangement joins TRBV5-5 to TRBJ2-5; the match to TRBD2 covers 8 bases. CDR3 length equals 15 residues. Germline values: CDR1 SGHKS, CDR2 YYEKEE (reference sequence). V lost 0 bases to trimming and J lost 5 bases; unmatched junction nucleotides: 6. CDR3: CASSLEAGGGETQYF. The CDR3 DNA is TGTGCCAGCAGCTTGGAGGCGGGGGGTGGGGAGACCCAGTACTTC. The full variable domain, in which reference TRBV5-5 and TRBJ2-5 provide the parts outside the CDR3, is DAGVTQSPTHLIKTRGQQVTLRCSPISGHKSVSWYQQVLGQGPQFIFQYYEKEERGRGNFPDRFSARQFPNYSSELNVNALLLGDSALYLCASSLEAGGGETQYFGPGTRLLVL.

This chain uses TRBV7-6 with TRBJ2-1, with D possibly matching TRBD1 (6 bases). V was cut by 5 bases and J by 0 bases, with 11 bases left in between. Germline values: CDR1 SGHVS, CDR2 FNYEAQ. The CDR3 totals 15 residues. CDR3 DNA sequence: TGTGCCAGCAGCCCAAAGGGGGACTCCTACAATGAGCAGTTCTTC. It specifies CASSPKGDSYNEQFF.

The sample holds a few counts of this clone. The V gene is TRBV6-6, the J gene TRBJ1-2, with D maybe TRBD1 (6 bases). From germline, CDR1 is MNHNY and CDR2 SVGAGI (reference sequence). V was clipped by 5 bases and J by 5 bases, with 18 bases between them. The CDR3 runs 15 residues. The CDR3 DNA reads TGTGCCAGCAGTCAACGCGGACAGTCCGGATATGGCTACACCTTC. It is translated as CASSQRGQSGYGYTF.

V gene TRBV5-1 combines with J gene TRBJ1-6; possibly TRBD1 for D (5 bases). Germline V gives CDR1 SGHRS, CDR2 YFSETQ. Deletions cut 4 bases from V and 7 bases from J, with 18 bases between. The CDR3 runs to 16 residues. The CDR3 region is CASSTHSQGLNSPLHF. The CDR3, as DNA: TGCGCCAGCAGCACACATTCTCAGGGACTGAATTCACCCCTCCACTTT. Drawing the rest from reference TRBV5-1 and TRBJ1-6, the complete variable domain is KAGVTQTPRYLIKTRGQQVTLSCSPISGHRSVSWYQQTPGQGLQFLFEYFSETQRNKGNFPGRFSGRQFSNSRSEMNVSTLELGDSALYLCASSTHSQGLNSPLHFGNGTRLTVT.

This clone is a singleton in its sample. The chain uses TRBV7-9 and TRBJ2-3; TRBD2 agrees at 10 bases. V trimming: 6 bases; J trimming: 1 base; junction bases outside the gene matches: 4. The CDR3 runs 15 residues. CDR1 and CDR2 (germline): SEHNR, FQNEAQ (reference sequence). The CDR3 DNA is TGTGCCAGCAGACTGCTAGCGGGGGGCACAGATACGCAGTATTTT. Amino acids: CASRLLAGGTDTQYF.

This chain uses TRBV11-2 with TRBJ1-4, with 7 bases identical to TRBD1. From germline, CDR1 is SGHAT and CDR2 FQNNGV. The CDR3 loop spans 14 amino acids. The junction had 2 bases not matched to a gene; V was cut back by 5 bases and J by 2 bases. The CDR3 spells CASSQTGTNEKLFF. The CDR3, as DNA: TGTGCCAGCAGCCAGACAGGGACTAATGAAAAACTGTTTTTT.

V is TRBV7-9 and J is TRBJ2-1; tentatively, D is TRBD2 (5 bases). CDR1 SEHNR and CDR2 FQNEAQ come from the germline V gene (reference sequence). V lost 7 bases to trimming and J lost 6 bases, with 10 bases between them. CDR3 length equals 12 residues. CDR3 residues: CASTRTSNEQFF. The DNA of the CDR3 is TGTGCCAGCACTCGAACTAGCAATGAGCAGTTCTTC.

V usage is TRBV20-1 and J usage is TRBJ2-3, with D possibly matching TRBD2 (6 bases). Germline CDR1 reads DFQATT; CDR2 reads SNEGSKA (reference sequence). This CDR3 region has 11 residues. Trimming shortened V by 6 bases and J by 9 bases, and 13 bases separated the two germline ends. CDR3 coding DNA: TGCAGTGCAAAACAGGCGGGGACGCAGTATTTT. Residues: CSAKQAGTQYF.

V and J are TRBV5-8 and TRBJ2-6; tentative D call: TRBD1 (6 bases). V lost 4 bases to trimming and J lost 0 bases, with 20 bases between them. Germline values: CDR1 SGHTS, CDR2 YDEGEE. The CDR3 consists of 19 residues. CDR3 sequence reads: CASSPRQAGVASGANVLTF. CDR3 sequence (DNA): TGTGCCAGCAGCCCTCGCCAGGCAGGGGTAGCCTCTGGGGCCAACGTCCTGACTTTC.

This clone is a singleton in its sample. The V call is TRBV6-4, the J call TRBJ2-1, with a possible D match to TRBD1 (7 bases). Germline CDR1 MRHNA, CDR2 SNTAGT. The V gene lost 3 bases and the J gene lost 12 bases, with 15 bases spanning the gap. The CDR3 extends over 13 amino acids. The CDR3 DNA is TGTGCCAGCAGTGAAGGGGGCCCCGGGAGGCAGTTCTTC. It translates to CASSEGGPGRQFF.

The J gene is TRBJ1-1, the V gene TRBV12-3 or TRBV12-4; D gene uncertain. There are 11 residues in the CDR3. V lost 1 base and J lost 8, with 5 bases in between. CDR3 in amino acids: CASSLVEEAFF. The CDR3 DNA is TGTGCCAGCAGTTTAGTAGAGGAAGCTTTCTTT.

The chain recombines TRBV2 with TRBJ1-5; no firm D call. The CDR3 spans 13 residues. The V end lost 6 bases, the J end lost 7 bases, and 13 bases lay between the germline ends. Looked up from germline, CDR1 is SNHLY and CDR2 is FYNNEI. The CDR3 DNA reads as TGTGCCAGCAGATCTGAGTATCGACAGCCCCAGCATTTT. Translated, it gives CASRSEYRQPQHF.

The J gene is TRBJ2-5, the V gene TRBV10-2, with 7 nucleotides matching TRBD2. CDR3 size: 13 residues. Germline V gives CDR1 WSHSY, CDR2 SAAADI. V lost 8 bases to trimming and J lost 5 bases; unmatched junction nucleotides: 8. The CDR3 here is CASSPTGGETQYF. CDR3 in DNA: TGCGCCAGCTCGCCCACGGGAGGCGAGACCCAGTACTTC.